This T cell receptor beta chain was documented in a study of T-cell memory formation after mild COVID-19. MiXCR, run by TCRdb on the 5' RACE reads, gives a single entry per CDR3 protein. The sample lists under 250,000 distinct CDR3 sequences, roughly 10% occurring once. This clonotype was seen only a few times. This sequence was found in a man between 18 and 29 years old who had mild COVID-19 (a few samples of this study predate the infection). Cell type and time point are not known. The specimen was PBMCs or a T cell subset sorted from them (not recorded which).

The DNA for the CDR3 is TGTGCCAGCAGCCACAGACTAGCGGGGGACCAAGAGACCCAGTACTTC. Translation gives CASSHRLAGDQETQYF. The chain carries TRBV3-1 and TRBJ2-5, with 12 bases identical to TRBD2. Germline assignment: CDR1 LGHDT and CDR2 YNNKEL (reference sequence). V gave up 3 bases and J gave up 0 bases; unmatched junction bases: 2. The length of the CDR3 is 16 residues.